This TCR beta chain was obtained from a study of cytomegalovirus exposure and HLA in healthy donors. The PCR ran on 60 Vbeta and 13 Jbeta primers. TCRdb's table, derived via immunoSEQ multiplex PCR, lists solely in-frame clones and lacks some. The table has 95,000 to 100,000 clones, around 85% seen once; the top ten hold approximately 3.6%. Germline V gene sequence: CDR1 SGHVS, CDR2 FQNEAQ. V shed 5 bases, J shed 4 bases, and the junction held 5 bases outside the gene matches. The CDR3 totals 14 residues. The sample taken for sequencing was PBMCs. This TCR came from a man aged 25-40 years in good health and CMV-seronegative. The chain uses TRBV7-8 and TRBJ1-5, with 7 bases matching TRBD1. The CDR3 DNA is TGTGCCAGCAGCCCCGGGGACAGAAATCAGCCCCAGCATTTT. Protein sequence: CASSPGDRNQPQHF. The full variable domain, completed using reference TRBV7-8 and TRBJ1-5, is GAGVSQSPRYKVAKRGQDVALRCDPISGHVSLFWYQQALGQGPEFLTYFQNEAQLDKSGLPSDRFFAERPEGSVSTLKIQRTQQEDSAVYLCASSPGDRNQPQHFGDGTRLSIL.